This TCR beta chain was profiled in a study of identical twins. The study, taken as a whole, reports: Part of the zero-insertion signal could reflect confounding by invariant MAIT and iNKT cells.

Template switching added a universal primer binding site, and final cDNA carried unique molecular identifiers. TCRdb reprocessed the 5' RACE reads via MiXCR and lists one record per CDR3 protein. This table has some 500,000 distinct CDR3 sequences, roughly 9.5% appearing once. The V and J ends lost 7 bases and 5 bases, in that order; junction bases with no gene match: 0. This CDR3 contains 12 residues. This clonotype has a handful of counts. Its target is unknown. These sequences were also reported in another study, on yellow fever vaccine responses in identical twins.

Specimen: PBMCs. The clonotype comes from a woman younger than 35 in good health. The genes are TRBV12-3 or TRBV12-4 and TRBJ2-2, with 8 bases identical to TRBD1. For the CDR3, the DNA is TGTGCCAGCAACAGGGGGACCGGGGAGCTGTTTTTT. Amino acid sequence: CASNRGTGELFF.